This TCR beta chain was obtained from a study of OX40 agonist ivuxolimab in advanced cancers. Study details: Previous treatment with anti-PD-1, anti-PD-L1 or anti-CTLA-4 therapy was allowed; over 35% had received some.

TCRdb's copy holds only in-frame clones and misses some; the assay was immunoSEQ multiplex PCR. Of some 73,000 clones detected, around 87% appear once; the ten largest clones hold approximately 8%. The CDR3 consists of 13 residues. Germline assignment: CDR1 MNHNS and CDR2 SASEGT. Trimming cost V 7 bases and J 3 bases; bases outside gene matches: 3. Source: CD4+ or CD8+ T cells sorted from blood, taken in a trial of the OX40 agonist ivuxolimab. The receptor comes from an adult with an advanced solid tumor such as melanoma, head and neck, liver or kidney cancer. V and J are TRBV6-1 and TRBJ2-7, with 10 bases that match TRBD2. The CDR3 protein is CASTSGRYYEQYF. The CDR3 DNA sequence: TGTGCCAGCACTAGCGGGAGATACTACGAGCAGTACTTC.